The 10 T cell receptor beta chains reported below all come from one sample, sequenced in a study of CD8 T cells in Susac syndrome. With random hexamers, 0.5 to 1 ug RNA was reverse transcribed. Each CDR3 protein is one row after TCRdb ran MiXCR on the immunoSEQ multiplex PCR reads. The table lists 130,000 to 150,000 distinct CDR3 sequences, around 94% of them singletons. The specimen was CD8+ T cells from PBMCs. These receptors all come from a human donor in good health.

The rearrangement joins TRBV28 to TRBJ2-7; D gene ambiguous. The CDR3 runs 13 residues. The germline CDR1 and CDR2 sequences are MDHEN and SYDVKM. V lost 6 bases to trimming and J lost 1 base, with 10 bases between them. This CDR3 is CASRISASYEQYF. In DNA, the CDR3 is TGTGCCAGCAGAATTTCCGCTTCCTACGAGCAGTACTTC.

The chain links TRBV24-1 to TRBJ2-1; D possibly corresponds to TRBD2 (6 bases). Trimming removed 1 base from V and 9 bases from J, with 9 bases in between. The germline CDR1 and CDR2 sequences are KGHDR and SFDVKD. The CDR3 has 13 residues. The CDR3 nucleotides are TGTGCCACCAGTGATTTTTGGAGGGGTGAGCAGTTCTTC. Translated, it gives CATSDFWRGEQFF.

J is TRBJ2-7 and V is TRBV29-1; weak D call: TRBD2 (6 bases). The CDR3 spans 13 residues. V shed 7 bases and J shed 2 bases, with 15 bases lying between them. Germline V gene data show CDR1 as SQVTM and CDR2 as ANQGSEA. The CDR3 is CSAKGGLAYEQYF. The CDR3 DNA is TGCAGCGCCAAGGGAGGTCTCGCCTACGAGCAGTACTTC.

The V gene is TRBV9, the J gene TRBJ2-1; 8 bases agree with TRBD2. The CDR3 contains 16 residues. CDR1 is SGDLS, CDR2 YYNGEE, per germline. Trimming took 2 bases from V and 0 from J; bases not matched to a gene: 4. This CDR3 reads CASSVLAGSSYNEQFF. DNA for the CDR3: TGTGCCAGCAGCGTTTTAGCGGGGAGCTCCTACAATGAGCAGTTCTTC.

The rearrangement links TRBV7-6 to TRBJ2-5; 7 positions match TRBD2. Trimming cost V 5 bases and J 3 bases; bases outside gene matches: 3. The CDR3 runs to 13 residues. Germline loops: CDR1 SGHVS, CDR2 FNYEAQ. Written as DNA, the CDR3 is TGTGCCAGCAGCCCAAGCGGGAAAGAGACCCAGTACTTC. It codes for CASSPSGKETQYF.

The chain uses TRBV20-1 and TRBJ2-2; D may be TRBD1 (6 bases). V lost 1 base and J 3 bases, leaving 15 bases between the germline ends. The CDR3 has 16 amino acids. Germline CDR1 is DFQATT and CDR2 is SNEGSKA (reference sequence). The CDR3 loop is CSARGGHFLYTGELFF. The CDR3 region has the DNA TGCAGTGCTAGAGGGGGACACTTCCTCTACACCGGGGAGCTGTTTTTT.

V usage is TRBV19 and J usage is TRBJ2-7; TRBD2 is a possible D gene (6 bases). V was clipped by 3 bases and J by 4 bases, with 10 bases between them. The CDR3 consists of 13 residues. Germline CDR1 and CDR2: LNHDA and SQIVND (reference sequence). CDR3 in amino acids: CASSMRDSYEQYF. CDR3 nucleotide sequence: TGTGCCAGTAGTATGCGGGATTCGTACGAGCAGTACTTC.

The chain joins TRBV20-1 to TRBJ2-2; TRBD1 agrees at 8 bases. V shed 6 bases, J shed 3 bases, and the junction held 3 bases outside the gene matches. The V gene's germline CDR1 is DFQATT and CDR2 SNEGSKA (reference sequence). CDR3 length: 13 amino acids. Here the CDR3 reads CSAEDRDTGELFF. The CDR3 DNA follows: TGCAGTGCGGAGGACAGGGACACCGGGGAGCTGTTTTTT.

The chain uses TRBV9 and TRBJ2-3; 14 bases fit TRBD2. The CDR3 consists of 16 residues. Germline loops: CDR1 SGDLS, CDR2 YYNGEE. Trimming at V came to 4 bases and at J to 8 bases, leaving 9 bases not matched to a gene. The DNA of the CDR3 is TGTGCCAGCAGCCCCGGGACTAGCGGGAGCGGGGCTACGCAGTATTTT. Protein: CASSPGTSGSGATQYF.

V is TRBV27 and J is TRBJ2-7; 7 bases are shared with TRBD2. The J segment lost 6 bases and the V segment lost 4 bases, leaving 6 bases of the junction unmatched. This CDR3 is 13 amino acids long. Germline loops: CDR1 MNHEY, CDR2 SMNVEV (reference sequence). The CDR3 protein is CASSWGGSGEQYF. CDR3 DNA sequence: TGTGCCAGCAGTTGGGGGGGTTCGGGCGAGCAGTACTTC.